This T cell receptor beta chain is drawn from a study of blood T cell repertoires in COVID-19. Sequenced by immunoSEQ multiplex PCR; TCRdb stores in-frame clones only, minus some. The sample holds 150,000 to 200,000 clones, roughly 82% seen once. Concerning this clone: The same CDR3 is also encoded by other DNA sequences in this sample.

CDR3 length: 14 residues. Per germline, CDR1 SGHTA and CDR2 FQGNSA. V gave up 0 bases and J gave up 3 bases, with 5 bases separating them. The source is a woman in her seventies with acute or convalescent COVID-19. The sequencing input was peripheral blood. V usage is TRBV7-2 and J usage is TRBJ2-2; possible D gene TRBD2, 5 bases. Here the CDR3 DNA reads TGTGCCAGCAGCTTAGCGAGGGACACCGGGGAGCTGTTTTTT. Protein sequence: CASSLARDTGELFF.